The rows below give T cell receptor beta chains drawn from one sample of a study of blood T cells in healthy people across ages. TCRdb used MiXCR to reprocess the 5' RACE reads, holding one entry per CDR3 protein. The sample has approximately 780,000 distinct CDR3 sequences, around 24% seen once. These sequences were also reported in another study, on T cells of mothers and their children.

Material: blood. The receptors shown here come from a boy between 10 and 17 years old in good health. Each CDR3 is given with its conserved first and last residue. The order of the fields is J gene, V gene, CDR3 protein.

j_call: TRBJ2-5; v_call: TRBV2; cdr3_aa: CASSATRGGKETQYF
j_call: TRBJ2-3; v_call: TRBV7-2; cdr3_aa: CASSFDRGASTDTQYF
j_call: TRBJ2-2; v_call: TRBV11-3; cdr3_aa: CAPREGRGHTGELFF
j_call: TRBJ2-1; v_call: TRBV10-1; cdr3_aa: CASSVQQGNEQFF
j_call: TRBJ2-7; v_call: TRBV20-1; cdr3_aa: CSAISVSSPGYEQYF
j_call: TRBJ2-5; v_call: TRBV5-1; cdr3_aa: CASSLERIQETQYF
j_call: TRBJ2-4; v_call: TRBV15; cdr3_aa: CATSERDREDIQYF
j_call: TRBJ1-1; v_call: TRBV6-2/TRBV6-3; cdr3_aa: CASSYSKDRKNTEAFF
j_call: TRBJ1-1; v_call: TRBV5-1; cdr3_aa: CASSPDRGLTEAFF
j_call: TRBJ2-3; v_call: TRBV20-1; cdr3_aa: CSAPQGATDTQYF
j_call: -; v_call: TRBV7-9; cdr3_aa: CASSLRRGGANEQFF
j_call: TRBJ1-2; v_call: TRBV29-1; cdr3_aa: CSVRGTGQGFYGYTF
j_call: TRBJ1-6; v_call: TRBV9; cdr3_aa: CASSVAQGMGSPLHF
j_call: TRBJ1-2; v_call: TRBV9; cdr3_aa: CASSATGGGYTF
j_call: TRBJ2-3; v_call: TRBV11-2; cdr3_aa: CASRYGPLHRMDTDTQYF
j_call: -; v_call: TRBV12-5; cdr3_aa: CASGLTSPGLAYEQYF
j_call: TRBJ1-4; v_call: TRBV29-1; cdr3_aa: CSVEERQGREKLFF
j_call: TRBJ2-1; v_call: TRBV2; cdr3_aa: CASSELRRGQGFF
j_call: TRBJ2-1; v_call: TRBV30; cdr3_aa: CALDTGLRSQFF
j_call: TRBJ2-7; v_call: TRBV10-2; cdr3_aa: CASTSGTSGYEQYF
j_call: TRBJ1-4; v_call: TRBV6-5; cdr3_aa: CASSYRGAINEKLFF
j_call: -; v_call: TRBV13; cdr3_aa: CASSLFPLNYEQYF
j_call: TRBJ2-3; v_call: TRBV12-5; cdr3_aa: CASGLATNAQISTDTQYF
j_call: TRBJ1-1; v_call: TRBV7-2; cdr3_aa: CASSLGQGWKSVGAFF
j_call: TRBJ1-4; v_call: TRBV7-9; cdr3_aa: CASSFWTGVATNEKLFF
j_call: TRBJ2-5; v_call: TRBV7-2; cdr3_aa: CASRSGSKRETQYF
j_call: TRBJ2-4; v_call: TRBV20-1; cdr3_aa: CSASKGNIQYF
j_call: TRBJ1-2; v_call: TRBV20-1; cdr3_aa: CSAPGPNGYTF
j_call: -; v_call: TRBV27; cdr3_aa: CASSPWDRHYEQYF
j_call: TRBJ1-2; v_call: TRBV7-3; cdr3_aa: CASSLDSQNGYTF
j_call: TRBJ2-1; v_call: TRBV5-1; cdr3_aa: CASSFGTSGGRNNEQFF
j_call: TRBJ2-5; v_call: TRBV10-3; cdr3_aa: CAISDRGQGTQETQYF
j_call: TRBJ2-5; v_call: TRBV5-1; cdr3_aa: CASSSSGGATQYF
j_call: TRBJ2-1; v_call: TRBV6-1; cdr3_aa: CASSDRSYNEQFF
j_call: TRBJ2-2; v_call: TRBV12-5; cdr3_aa: CASGLVQGAGELFF
j_call: TRBJ2-5; v_call: TRBV27; cdr3_aa: CASSPLAGGSQETQYF
j_call: TRBJ2-2; v_call: TRBV6-1; cdr3_aa: CASSRTGGGLNTGELFF
j_call: TRBJ2-5; v_call: TRBV10-3; cdr3_aa: CAISAGTSGWETQYF
j_call: TRBJ2-7; v_call: TRBV28; cdr3_aa: CASSQTGSYEQYF
j_call: TRBJ2-1; v_call: TRBV3-1; cdr3_aa: CASSHVAGGRYNEQFF
j_call: TRBJ1-4; v_call: TRBV12-3/TRBV12-4; cdr3_aa: CASSLGQGVEKLFF
j_call: TRBJ2-3; v_call: TRBV20-1; cdr3_aa: CSASGRGGTDTQYF
j_call: TRBJ2-6; v_call: TRBV7-9; cdr3_aa: CASSSPRESGANVLTF
j_call: TRBJ2-1; v_call: TRBV29-1; cdr3_aa: CSVEGVVGTGSYNEQFF
j_call: TRBJ1-2; v_call: TRBV12-3/TRBV12-4; cdr3_aa: CASSFFSGTGYGYTF
j_call: TRBJ2-7; v_call: TRBV6-1; cdr3_aa: CASSEGVGAIGYEQYF
j_call: TRBJ1-6; v_call: TRBV28; cdr3_aa: CASSLDTGGSYNSPLHF
j_call: TRBJ2-1; v_call: TRBV28; cdr3_aa: CASRTRQGANEQFF